The 8 T cell receptor beta chains below come from one sample, sequenced in a study of breast tumors, draining lymph nodes, adjacent tissues. MiXCR was run by TCRdb on the multiplex PCR reads, yielding one entry per CDR3 protein. Seen here are fewer than 80,000 distinct CDR3 sequences, approximately 47% observed once, and the top ten hold 8.4%. The sample was breast tumor tissue. The receptors originated from a female donor with breast cancer. Some clones in this sample may be carry-over from other donors' samples.

Points on this clonotype: An end of the junction differs from the germline gene, which may be a read error. The chain combines TRBV12-3 or TRBV12-4 with TRBJ2-3, with TRBD2 matching over 8 bases. The CDR3 totals 18 residues. DNA for the CDR3: TGTGCCATCAGTGAGGCGTTTGTACTAGCGGTATTCGCAGATACGCAGTATTTT. It codes for CAISEAFVLAVFADTQYF.

The genes are TRBV9 and TRBJ1-4; a weak D match, TRBD1 (5 bases). V lost 3 bases and J lost 4, with 10 bases in between. CDR3 length equals 14 residues. The germline CDR1 and CDR2 sequences are SGDLS and YYNGEE. In nucleotides, the CDR3 is TGTGCCAGCAGCGAGGGGACTCGTAATGAAAAACTGTTTTTT. This gives the protein CASSEGTRNEKLFF.

On this clonotype itself: In this CDR3 the conserved last residue, phenylalanine or tryptophan, is missing, so a read error is likely. The chain carries TRBV19 and TRBJ2-5; possibly TRBD1 for D (5 bases). The germline V and J ends were trimmed by 2 bases and 4 bases, with 17 bases remaining between them. This CDR3 is built from 16 residues. CDR1 is LNHDA, CDR2 SQIVND, per germline (reference sequence). CDR3 protein: CASSIRLPGWGETQYS. The CDR3 region has the DNA TGTGCCAGTAGTATAAGGCTTCCAGGGTGGGGAGAGACCCAGTACTCC.

In this sample, this clonotype turned up a few times. This chain uses TRBV27 with TRBJ2-7, with a possible D match to TRBD2 (5 bases). Germline V gene lookup returns CDR1 MNHEY and CDR2 SMNVEV (reference sequence). The V end lost 6 bases, the J end lost 2 bases, and 11 bases lay between the germline ends. The CDR3 sequence is 13 residues long. The CDR3 DNA follows: TGTGCCAGCAGCATAGCGACCGCCTACGAGCAGTACTTC. Translation gives CASSIATAYEQYF.

This clonotype was recorded many times. The V gene is TRBV27, the J gene TRBJ2-7; D is unresolved. This CDR3 comprises 13 residues. V lost 3 bases and J 6 bases, leaving 12 bases between the germline ends. Germline V gene lookup returns CDR1 MNHEY and CDR2 SMNVEV (reference sequence). CDR3 bases: TGTGCCAGCAGTTTGGTCGGGTCCCTCGAGCAGTACTTC. It yields the protein CASSLVGSLEQYF.

The V and J genes are TRBV20-1 and TRBJ1-2; a weak D match, TRBD1 (6 bases). Per germline, CDR1 DFQATT and CDR2 SNEGSKA (reference sequence). The CDR3 totals 11 residues. V lost 6 bases, J lost 8 bases, and 13 bases lay in between. CDR3 region: CSANHGQGYTF. DNA of the CDR3: TGCAGTGCCAATCATGGACAGGGCTACACCTTC.

This rearrangement joins TRBV20-1 to TRBJ1-2; no definite D call. CDR1 and CDR2 from the germline V gene are DFQATT and SNEGSKA (reference sequence). Trimming took 1 base from V and 8 from J, leaving 2 bases between them. The CDR3 extends over 9 amino acids. CDR3 nucleotides: TGCAGTGCTAGAGTGGGCTACACCTTC. It yields the protein CSARVGYTF.

Turning to this clonotype: This may arise from a read error, as a much more abundant clone is one base away. This rearrangement joins TRBV12-3 or TRBV12-4 to TRBJ1-2; D unclear. The CDR3 length is 15 residues. The V and J ends lost 3 bases and 0 bases respectively, with 11 bases between them. CDR3: CASSFARAANYGYTF. In DNA form, the CDR3 reads TGTGCCAGCAGTTTCGCGCGGGCAGCTAACTATGGCTACACCTTC.